The 26 T cell receptor beta chains presented below share a single source sample, sequenced in a study of blood T cells in healthy people across ages. Primers used in a second PCR of roughly 7 to 11 cycles were a sample-barcoded 5' primer and a J-beta primer mix. TCRdb reprocessed the 5' RACE reads via MiXCR and lists one record per CDR3 protein. Of approximately 1.5 million distinct CDR3 sequences listed, roughly two fifths were seen once; the top ten hold around 4%. Material: blood. The receptors were gathered from a young woman in good health.

This chain uses TRBV21-1 with TRBJ2-1; whether TRBD1, the table's D call, matches the DNA was not checked. TRBV21-1 is a documented pseudogene. CDR3 length equals 14 residues. Here the CDR3 reads CASSKGGKGYEQFF. Written as DNA, the CDR3 is TGTGCCAGCAGCAAAGGGGGGAAGGGCTATGAGCAGTTCTTC.

The V gene is TRBV10-3, the J gene TRBJ2-3, with TRBD1 identical over 10 bases. The CDR3 has 16 amino acids. V shed 3 bases, J shed 1 base, and the junction held 4 bases outside the gene matches. CDR1 is ENHRY, CDR2 SYGVKD, per germline. The chain's CDR3 is CAISDPGTGGTDTQYF. CDR3 in DNA: TGTGCCATCAGTGATCCCGGGACAGGGGGCACAGATACGCAGTATTTT.

The J gene is TRBJ2-1, the V gene TRBV6-5; 7 positions match TRBD2. Trimming at V came to 6 bases and at J to 4 bases, leaving 12 bases not matched to a gene. CDR3 length equals 16 residues. Germline V lookup: CDR1 MNHEY, CDR2 SVGAGI. In nucleotides, the CDR3 is TGTGCCAGCAGACCGACTAGCTTTGTATCTTACAATGAGCAGTTCTTC. Protein: CASRPTSFVSYNEQFF.

This clonotype has a handful of counts. The junction differs from germline at one of its ends, possibly a read error. This chain connects TRBV20-1 to TRBJ1-2, with D hard to call. The CDR3 covers 14 residues. Per germline, CDR1 DFQATT and CDR2 SNEGSKA (reference sequence). DNA for the CDR3: TGCAGTGCTAGAGCCGGGTGGAGGAGGTATGGTTACACCTTC. Translating gives CSARAGWRRYGYTF.

This clonotype was recorded at least ten times. The chain employs TRBV12-3 or TRBV12-4 and TRBJ2-7; maybe TRBD1 (6 bases). This CDR3 comprises 14 residues. Trimming took off 3 bases at V and 3 bases at J, with 12 bases between the two ends. In DNA, the CDR3 is TGTGCCAGCAGTTTGGGCAGGGGATACTACGAGCAGTACTTC. Translating it yields CASSLGRGYYEQYF.

This clonotype was recorded a few times. This chain connects TRBV29-1 to TRBJ1-2; weak D call: TRBD1 (5 bases). Germline loops: CDR1 SQVTM, CDR2 ANQGSEA. The CDR3 extends over 14 amino acids. The V end lost 2 bases, the J end lost 4 bases, and 14 bases lay between the germline ends. CDR3 sequence: CSVESAGPFYGYTF. The CDR3 DNA follows: TGCAGCGTTGAAAGCGCAGGGCCCTTCTATGGCTACACCTTC. Combining the CDR3 with reference TRBV29-1 and TRBJ1-2 gives the whole variable domain SAVISQKPSRDICQRGTSLTIQCQVDSQVTMMFWYRQQPGQSLTLIATANQGSEATYESGFVIDKFPISRPNLTFSTLTVSNMSPEDSSIYLCSVESAGPFYGYTFGSGTRLTVV.

This clonotype was counted between two and nine times. V usage is TRBV11-2 and J usage is TRBJ2-5, with D uncertain. CDR1 is SGHAT and CDR2 is FQNNGV in the germline V gene. The CDR3 spans 16 residues. Trimming cost V 3 bases and J 9 bases, with 23 bases left between them. In DNA, the CDR3 is TGTGCCAGCAGCTTTCCCCCTTGGTTAGTCAGGAGCGCCCAGTACTTC. Translating it yields CASSFPPWLVRSAQYF.

The chain carries TRBV3-1 and TRBJ2-7, with D perhaps TRBD2 (6 bases). V was shortened by 0 bases and J by 7 bases, with 10 bases between the two germline ends. Per the germline V gene, CDR1 is LGHDT and CDR2 is YNNKEL (reference sequence). CDR3 size: 13 residues. CDR3 DNA sequence: TGTGCCAGCAGCCAAGATAGCGGCTTGGAGCAGTACTTC. This encodes CASSQDSGLEQYF.

Notes on this clonotype: A much larger clone differs from this one at a single base, so this may be a read error. The genes are TRBV15 and TRBJ2-1; perhaps TRBD1 as D (5 bases). The tail of the sequence fits TRBJ2-7 better, so the J call may be wrong. The germline gives CDR1 LNHNV, CDR2 YYDKDF (reference sequence). This CDR3 comprises 15 residues. CDR3 loop: CVTSRDSRASYEQYF. CDR3 nucleotide sequence: TGTGTCACCAGCAGAGATAGCAGGGCTTCCTACGAGCAGTACTTC.

The chain is built from TRBV7-9 and TRBJ1-2, with D tentatively TRBD1 (6 bases). Germline V gives CDR1 SEHNR, CDR2 FQNEAQ (reference sequence). V was shortened by 1 base and J by 4 bases, with 10 bases between the two germline ends. The CDR3 totals 14 residues. The CDR3 coding sequence is TGTGCCAGCAGCTTAGGCCGGACAGCCTATGGCTACACCTTC. Translated, it gives CASSLGRTAYGYTF.

The chain uses TRBV4-1 and TRBJ2-2; TRBD1 matches at 7 bases. V was pared by 5 bases and J by 4 bases, with 7 bases of the junction left unmatched. This CDR3 comprises 15 residues. The germline gives CDR1 MGHRA, CDR2 YSYEKL. CDR3 sequence: CASSDQTGVTGELFF. The DNA for the CDR3 is TGCGCCAGCAGCGATCAAACAGGGGTCACCGGGGAGCTGTTTTTT.

This clonotype was counted ten times or more. The rearrangement uses TRBV11-1 and TRBJ1-5; 8 bases line up with TRBD1. With V trimmed by 5 bases and J by 6 bases, 3 bases remained unmatched. CDR1 and CDR2 from the germline V gene are SGHAT and FQDESV (reference sequence). The CDR3 is made up of 13 amino acids. CDR3 amino acids: CASSETGVQPQHF. The CDR3 DNA reads as TGTGCCAGCAGCGAGACAGGGGTTCAGCCCCAGCATTTT.

This clonotype was counted between two and nine times. The chain recombines TRBV30 with TRBJ2-7; 8 positions match TRBD2. V shed 3 bases and J 1 base; nucleotides not matched to a gene: 8. This CDR3 has 15 residues. Germline loops: CDR1 GTSNPN, CDR2 SVGIG (reference sequence). This CDR3 reads CAWRDFAGGSYEQYF. The CDR3 DNA sequence: TGTGCCTGGAGGGACTTCGCGGGGGGATCCTACGAGCAGTACTTC.

The chain links TRBV7-2 to TRBJ2-5; 8 bases fit TRBD2. Trimming took 1 base from V and 11 from J; bases not matched to a gene: 15. This CDR3 is 16 amino acids long. CDR1 and CDR2 (germline): SGHTA, FQGNSA. CDR3 DNA: TGTGCCAGCAGCTTAGGGGGGAGTCTAGCGGGCAATGAGCAGTACTTC. Translated, it gives CASSLGGSLAGNEQYF.

The chain uses TRBV29-1 and TRBJ2-1; possible D gene TRBD2, 5 bases. Germline V gives CDR1 SQVTM, CDR2 ANQGSEA. Between the trimmed V and J ends, which lost 2 bases and 6 bases, there was a span of 14 bases. The length of the CDR3 is 14 residues. The CDR3 nucleotides read TGCAGCGTTGAAAGGAAGCTAGCTCCCAATGAGCAGTTCTTC. Amino acid sequence: CSVERKLAPNEQFF.

The J gene is TRBJ2-1, the V gene TRBV20-1; no reliable D call. There are 17 residues in the CDR3. The V and J ends lost 0 bases and 2 bases respectively, with 17 bases between them. Germline-derived CDR1 and CDR2 are DFQATT and SNEGSKA (reference sequence). CDR3 in amino acids: CSARDRGVPRAYNEQFF. Here the CDR3 DNA reads TGCAGTGCTAGAGATCGCGGCGTTCCAAGGGCCTACAATGAGCAGTTCTTC.

This clonotype was seen a few times. The chain couples TRBV6-6 to TRBJ2-1; 14 bases agree with TRBD2. This CDR3 region has 16 residues. From germline, CDR1 is MNHNY and CDR2 SVGAGI (reference sequence). J was trimmed by 5 bases and V by 0 bases; bases with no gene match: 0. The DNA for the CDR3 is TGTGCCAGCAGTTACTCGGGACTAGCGGGGGACAATGAGCAGTTCTTC. It yields the protein CASSYSGLAGDNEQFF.

This clonotype appeared a few times. The chain joins TRBV27 to TRBJ1-1; 12 bases map to TRBD1. CDR1 MNHEY and CDR2 SMNVEV come from the germline V gene (reference sequence). The CDR3 sequence is 16 residues long. J was trimmed by 1 base and V by 6 bases; bases with no gene match: 6. The CDR3, as DNA: TGTGCCAGCAGAGATGGGACAGGGGGCCGGAACACTGAAGCTTTCTTT. Its protein product is CASRDGTGGRNTEAFF.

This clonotype was seen at least ten times. This chain joins TRBV20-1 and TRBJ2-2, with D unclear. V was clipped by 1 base and J by 2 bases, with 11 bases between them. CDR1 and CDR2 from the germline V gene are DFQATT and SNEGSKA (reference sequence). The CDR3 runs to 15 residues. The CDR3 is CSARALGYNTGELFF. In nucleotides, the CDR3 is TGCAGTGCTAGAGCCCTAGGATATAACACCGGGGAGCTGTTTTTT.

A few counts support this clonotype. At one of its ends the junction is not consistent with the germline gene, which may arise from a read error. The CDR3 loop reads CASSLDQDEQFF. CDR3 DNA sequence: TGTGCTAGCAGCTTAGATCAAGATGAGCAGTTCTTC. V and J are TRBV7-7 and TRBJ2-1; D unclear. Per the germline V gene, CDR1 is SSHAT and CDR2 is FNYEAQ (reference sequence). The CDR3 loop spans 12 amino acids.

This clonotype has only a few counts. The DNA of the CDR3 is TGCGCCAGCAGCCAAGATTTCGAGCCGGCAGCCTCCAGGAGTGAGCAGTTCTTC. Amino acid sequence: CASSQDFEPAASRSEQFF. The chain employs TRBV4-3 and TRBJ2-1, with D unclear. CDR1 LGHNA and CDR2 YSLEER come from the germline V gene. The CDR3 is 18 amino acids. Trimming took 0 bases from V and 9 from J, leaving 24 bases between them.

V gene TRBV24-1 combines with J gene TRBJ2-7, with D perhaps TRBD2 (6 bases). The CDR3 consists of 15 residues. With 2 bases removed from V and 7 bases from J, the gap between germline ends came to 17 bases. CDR1 is KGHDR and CDR2 is SFDVKD in the germline V gene. CDR3 residues: CATSDSAGFYNEQYF. The DNA for the CDR3 is TGTGCCACCAGTGATTCCGCGGGGTTCTACAATGAGCAGTACTTC.

This clonotype occurred a few times. The chain employs TRBV12-3 or TRBV12-4 and TRBJ1-4; TRBD1 agrees at 7 bases. The J segment lost 3 bases and the V segment lost 6 bases, leaving 4 bases of the junction unmatched. CDR3 size: 14 residues. The CDR3 region has the DNA TGTGCCAGCAGACGACAGGGACCTAATGAAAAACTGTTTTTT. Translated, it gives CASRRQGPNEKLFF.

This clonotype was seen only a few times. The chain has TRBV7-2 and TRBJ2-3; TRBD2 agrees at 11 bases. V shed 1 base and J 6 bases; nucleotides not matched to a gene: 12. The CDR3 is 18 amino acids. Germline V gene sequence: CDR1 SGHTA, CDR2 FQGNSA. In nucleotides, the CDR3 is TGTGCCAGCAGCTTAGAACTAGCGGGAGCCTTAACGGGGGATACGCAGTATTTT. As protein: CASSLELAGALTGDTQYF. The variable domain in full, completed from reference TRBV7-2 and TRBJ2-3, reads GAGVSQSPSNKVTEKGKDVELRCDPISGHTALYWYRQSLGQGLEFLIYFQGNSAPDKSGLPSDRFSAERTGGSVSTLTIQRTQQEDSAVYLCASSLELAGALTGDTQYFGPGTRLTVL.

This sequence joins TRBV12-3 or TRBV12-4 and TRBJ1-4; perhaps TRBD1 as D (6 bases). CDR3 length: 14 residues. Deletions cut 8 bases from V and 7 bases from J, with 17 bases between. CDR3 bases: TGTGCCAGCCGGTTAAGGGGGGCCGGTGAAAAACTGTTTTTT. As protein: CASRLRGAGEKLFF.

The V and J genes are TRBV29-1 and TRBJ2-3; 8 positions agree with TRBD1. CDR3 size: 15 residues. The germline CDR1 and CDR2 sequences are SQVTM and ANQGSEA. J was trimmed by 4 bases and V by 7 bases; bases with no gene match: 13. The CDR3 reads CSALQTGDVADTQYF. The CDR3 nucleotides are TGCAGCGCTCTCCAGACAGGGGATGTGGCAGATACGCAGTATTTT.